A single sample gave rise to the 20 T cell receptor beta chains below, sequenced in a study of blood T cell repertoires in COVID-19. Using immunoSEQ multiplex PCR, the repertoire was profiled, and TCRdb retains in-frame clones only, with some absent. The sample has 300,000 to 400,000 clones, roughly 86% seen once; the top ten hold more than 5.5%. The sequencing sample was made of peripheral blood. The receptors stem from an older woman with COVID-19, enrolled during active disease.

This chain connects TRBV5-1 to TRBJ2-3; D may be TRBD2 (5 bases). CDR1 and CDR2 (germline): SGHRS, YFSETQ. V gave up 0 bases and J gave up 8 bases, with 13 bases separating them. This CDR3 spans 14 amino acids. CDR3 amino acids: CASSLGGAEGTQYF. DNA for the CDR3: TGCGCCAGCAGCTTGGGAGGTGCTGAGGGTACGCAGTATTTT. Full variable domain (outside the CDR3, taken from reference TRBV5-1 and TRBJ2-3): KAGVTQTPRYLIKTRGQQVTLSCSPISGHRSVSWYQQTPGQGLQFLFEYFSETQRNKGNFPGRFSGRQFSNSRSEMNVSTLELGDSALYLCASSLGGAEGTQYFGPGTRLTVL.

The chain joins TRBV5-4 to TRBJ1-5; D uncertain. The CDR3 loop spans 15 amino acids. Germline lookup yields CDR1 SGHNT and CDR2 YYREEE (reference sequence). V was shortened by 0 bases and J by 0 bases, with 7 bases between the two germline ends. CDR3 bases: TGTGCCAGCAGCTTGGGCGGGAATAGCAATCAGCCCCAGCATTTT. Translation gives CASSLGGNSNQPQHF.

J is TRBJ1-2 and V is TRBV5-1, with 7 bases aligning to TRBD1. Germline CDR1 SGHRS, CDR2 YFSETQ. Unmatched junction bases numbered 6, after V lost 4 bases and J lost 3 bases. The CDR3 length is 14 residues. CDR3 sequence reads: CASSPSGTDYGYTF. The CDR3 bases are TGCGCCAGCAGCCCCTCCGGGACAGACTATGGCTACACCTTC.

This chain uses TRBV4-1 with TRBJ2-1; TRBD2 matches at 10 bases. CDR3 length: 16 amino acids. V trimming: 4 bases; J trimming: 8 bases; junction bases outside the gene matches: 11. Germline CDR1 reads MGHRA; CDR2 reads YSYEKL. The CDR3 DNA is TGCGCCAGCAGCCCCGGTCCGGTTAGCGGGGGGTATGAGCAGTTCTTC. This gives the protein CASSPGPVSGGYEQFF.

The chain recombines TRBV6-5 with TRBJ2-5; no definite D call. The germline V gene has CDR1 MNHEY and CDR2 SVGAGI. Trimming removed 7 bases at V and 2 bases at J, with 14 bases between. The CDR3 length is 14 residues. This CDR3 is CASNPSTDQETQYF. DNA for the CDR3: TGTGCCAGCAACCCTTCTACAGATCAAGAGACCCAGTACTTC.

As to this clone: At one end the junction does not follow the germline gene, possibly because of a read error. For the CDR3, the DNA is TGTGCCAGCAGTGAAGCCCTATCTGCAGGGTACGACTTC. Its protein product is CASSEALSAGYDF. The rearrangement links TRBV2 to TRBJ2-7; TRBD1 might be the D (5 bases). The germline V gene encodes CDR1 SNHLY and CDR2 FYNNEI. The CDR3 runs to 13 residues.

There are a few counts of this clone. The chain combines TRBV6-5 with TRBJ1-3, with D possibly TRBD1 on 6 matching bases. V shed 5 bases and J shed 1 base, with 9 bases lying between them. The CDR3 sequence is 14 residues long. Germline V CDR1 and CDR2: MNHEY, SVGAGI. CDR3 amino acids: CASSLQGSGNTIYF. The CDR3 region has the DNA TGTGCCAGCAGTCTCCAGGGGTCTGGAAACACCATATATTTT.

This clone is a singleton in its sample. Other DNA sequences from this sample encode an identical CDR3 as well. V and J are TRBV9 and TRBJ1-1; maybe TRBD1 (5 bases). This CDR3 has 14 residues. Trimming took off 0 bases at V and 1 base at J, with 7 bases between the two ends. The V gene's germline CDR1 is SGDLS and CDR2 YYNGEE. This CDR3 is CASSVGQGNTEAFF. The DNA for the CDR3 is TGTGCCAGCAGCGTAGGGCAGGGGAACACTGAAGCTTTCTTT.

The chain joins TRBV28 to TRBJ1-2; D is possibly TRBD1 (6 bases). The germline V gene encodes CDR1 MDHEN and CDR2 SYDVKM. The CDR3 spans 11 residues. V lost 2 bases and J 13 bases, leaving 11 bases between the germline ends. In nucleotides, the CDR3 is TGTGCCAGCAGTTTAAGCAGGGGAGTCACCTTC. Translation gives CASSLSRGVTF.

V usage is TRBV6-5 and J usage is TRBJ2-7; D is ambiguous. The CDR3 spans 14 residues. Germline CDR1 MNHEY, CDR2 SVGAGI. Trimming took off 0 bases at V and 2 bases at J, with 8 bases between the two ends. The DNA for the CDR3 is TGTGCCAGCAGTTACTCTTTCCCTGCCTACGAGCAGTACTTC. Translated, it gives CASSYSFPAYEQYF.

The chain combines TRBV6-5 with TRBJ1-2, with a weak D call TRBD1 (6 bases). The CDR3 covers 13 residues. Trimming took 2 bases from V and 5 from J, leaving 9 bases between them. Germline CDR1 and CDR2: MNHEY and SVGAGI. The CDR3 region is CASSYVGQYGYTF. The CDR3 region has the DNA TGTGCCAGCAGTTACGTAGGACAGTATGGCTACACCTTC.

The CDR3: CASGDHGGDEQYF. CDR3 DNA sequence: TGTGCCAGCGGGGATCACGGGGGGGACGAGCAGTACTTC. This chain joins TRBV2 and TRBJ2-7; 8 bases are shared with TRBD2. Germline CDR1 reads SNHLY; CDR2 reads FYNNEI. The CDR3 is 13 residues long. The J segment lost 5 bases and the V segment lost 8 bases, leaving 8 bases of the junction unmatched.

This clone was observed a few times. The rearrangement joins TRBV5-1 to TRBJ1-3; TRBD1 might be the D (6 bases). This CDR3 spans 17 amino acids. The germline V and J ends were trimmed by 0 bases and 0 bases, with 13 bases remaining between them. Germline V CDR1 and CDR2: SGHRS, YFSETQ. This CDR3 reads CASSLETGLSSGNTIYF. CDR3 coding DNA: TGCGCCAGCAGCTTGGAGACAGGCTTAAGCTCTGGAAACACCATATATTTT.

This sequence joins TRBV18 and TRBJ1-1; the D gene is possibly TRBD1 (6 bases). Looked up from germline, CDR1 is KGHSH and CDR2 is LQKENI. The CDR3 spans 15 residues. V shed 6 bases and J shed 1 base, with 15 bases lying between them. The CDR3 sequence is CASSRERGSNTEAFF. CDR3 DNA: TGTGCCAGCTCCAGAGAGAGGGGGTCGAACACTGAAGCTTTCTTT.

This chain uses TRBV7-3 with TRBJ2-3; 8 bases align to TRBD2. The CDR3 spans 16 residues. The J segment lost 1 base and the V segment lost 5 bases, leaving 8 bases of the junction unmatched. Per the germline V gene, CDR1 is SGHTA and CDR2 is FQGTGA. CDR3 nucleotides: TGTGCCAGCAGCCCGGGAGCGGGGGTAGGCACAGATACGCAGTATTTT. Protein: CASSPGAGVGTDTQYF.

V and J are TRBV10-1 and TRBJ2-5; TRBD1 is a possible D gene (6 bases). The V gene lost 5 bases and the J gene lost 5 bases, with 12 bases spanning the gap. This CDR3 spans 13 amino acids. Germline CDR1 and CDR2: WNHNN and SYGVQD (reference sequence). This CDR3 reads CASSTGMWETQYF. The CDR3 nucleotides are TGCGCCAGCAGTACAGGGATGTGGGAGACCCAGTACTTC.

V and J are TRBV4-2 and TRBJ2-7; weak D call: TRBD2 (6 bases). The CDR3 consists of 15 residues. Germline V gene lookup returns CDR1 LGHNA and CDR2 YNFKEQ. V lost 3 bases, J lost 3 bases, and 15 bases lay in between. The CDR3 coding sequence is TGTGCCAGCAGCCAGGAGAACTGGGGAGGCTACGAGCAGTACTTC. As protein: CASSQENWGGYEQYF.

The DNA of the CDR3 is TGTGCCAGCAGAATTGGCAGGTTCTATGGCTACACCTTC. Protein sequence: CASRIGRFYGYTF. V gene TRBV6-5 combines with J gene TRBJ1-2, with D hard to call. This CDR3 region has 13 residues. The ends were cut back, 6 bases at V and 4 bases at J, with 12 bases in the middle. CDR1 and CDR2 (germline): MNHEY, SVGAGI.

The chain has TRBV2 and TRBJ1-6; D might be TRBD1 (5 bases). Trimming removed 1 base from V and 4 bases from J, with 14 bases in between. This CDR3 region has 17 residues. Germline V gives CDR1 SNHLY, CDR2 FYNNEI. CDR3 residues: CASSEGGRETYNSPLHF. Here the CDR3 DNA reads TGTGCCAGCAGTGAAGGGGGCCGCGAGACGTATAATTCACCCCTCCACTTT.

This chain joins TRBV10-1 and TRBJ2-2; no clear D. With 4 bases removed from V and 4 bases from J, the gap between germline ends came to 13 bases. There are 15 residues in the CDR3. CDR1 and CDR2 from the germline V gene are WNHNN and SYGVQD (reference sequence). CDR3 sequence (DNA): TGCGCCAGCAGTGGTCAGGTTCTTGGCACCGGGGAGCTGTTTTTT. Protein sequence: CASSGQVLGTGELFF.